This T cell receptor (beta chain) was identified during a study of T cell responses to AZD1222 COVID-19 vaccine (dated by TCRdb to the early 2020s). General notes on the study: Because spike-specific TCR depth and breadth did not differ between the two schedules, AZD1222 recipients who got a second dose at roughly 4 weeks were pooled with those who got a second dose at roughly 12 weeks. TCR sequencing covered some 250 trial participants: 207 given two doses of AZD1222 and approximately 26 given two doses of MenACWY control vaccine. Trial participants were enrolled by age into subgroups of 18-55, 56-69 and 70-plus years, and 148, 28 and 57 TCR-sequenced participants, respectively, were included in these subgroups. Points the paper makes about the study in general: Epitopes outside the regions mutated in the B.1.351 and B.1.1.7 variants were reportedly recognized by nearly half of the unique spike-specific TCRs. Spike-specific TCR breadth and depth rose significantly after two AZD1222 doses compared with day 0 and with MenACWY recipients. Because no day 14 peak-response samples were available, the repertoires could be characterized only after the peak T cell response. Participants were mostly white British, with more females than males. The authors suggested clonal diversity may have been underestimated. The vaccine-associated CD4 TCRs covered the entire spike protein, and the dominant responses fell in regions 160-218 and 743-854. Conclusions about previously exposed vaccinees are limited because only a handful of AZD1222 recipients were SARS-CoV-2 seropositive at baseline. The 56-69-year group was small, and its depth increase did not reach significance, likely because of low power.

The time point label here, explained by the study, means: baseline before first vaccination. Vaccinee samples came from UK trials COV001 and COV002, including a single-blind randomized controlled phase 2/3 trial of AZD1222 (ChAdOx1 nCoV-19) in healthy adults. For TCRbeta chain sequencing, PBMC samples from trial participants were taken at day 0 and at day 28 after the second dose. Of note for this clone: Its binding antigen is unknown. Per-base quality was not reported, and no clone a single base away is much larger than it. The sample holds other DNA sequences that translate to the same CDR3.

The CDR3 regions of human TCRbeta chains were subjected to immunosequencing. The published analysis was carried out like this. Repertoire TCRs were matched against a reference library of SARS-CoV-2-specific TCRs generated with the MIRA antigen-specificity platform. Breadth was defined as the fraction of unique TCRs that were SARS-CoV-2-associated, and depth was defined as the fraction of total T cells that were SARS-CoV-2-associated. Using the MIRA data, each spike-specific TCR was assigned both to the spike region to which the TCR was reactive and to a CD4 or CD8 class. Log10-transformed breadth and depth values were compared by one-way ANOVA with Sidak's multiple comparisons tests. The immuneACCESS repertoire file appears here via TCRdb, limited to in-frame rearrangements. These files lack a portion of the clones; in checked studies, under half of the deficit traces to unresolved V genes, and the cause of the others is not known. Clone size and the V and J calls come from that table; the DNA yielded D and trimming. The sample table shows 95,000 to 150,000 clones, and roughly 88% are seen once. The ten top clones hold 4% to 5.5% of the sample.

Sequencing was performed on peripheral blood, taken on day 0 of AZD1222 vaccination. This receptor was obtained from an adult in good health.

The DNA sequence is given as TGTGCCAGCAGCCAAGGGCTAGCGGGGGGGACCTACGAGCAGTACTTC. Translated, it reads CASSQGLAGGTYEQYF. The sequence is built from TRBV3-1 (or the pseudogene TRBV3-2) and TRBJ2-7; 12 of the junction bases match TRBD2. The CDR3 numbers 16 residues from cysteine through phenylalanine. Only CDR3 DNA is held: 48 bases, read in frame from base 1. After removal of 1 base from V and 2 bases from J, the junction retains 3 bases not matched to a gene. CDR1 and CDR2, per the germline V gene (reference sequence), are LGHDT and YNNKEL.